A few counts support the clone carrying this TCR beta chain. Its antigen is as yet unknown. With a J-beta primer mix and a sample-barcoded 5' primer, a second PCR ran about 7 to 11 cycles. In TCRdb, the 5' RACE reads were re-called with MiXCR into one record per CDR3 protein. Among about 1.4 million distinct CDR3 sequences, around 55% were seen once, and the ten largest hold more than 6%. Trimming pared 3 bases from V and 6 bases from J, leaving 11 bases between. This CDR3 contains 13 residues. Per germline, CDR1 SGHRS and CDR2 YFSETQ. These data originate in a study of blood T cells in healthy people across ages. Per-sample PBMC isolation yielded at least 6.5 million cells. Study-wide points: PBMCs were not sorted, which prevented a conclusive comparison of naive versus antigen-experienced cells. Both naive CD4+ cell counts and diversity were greater in long-lived donors than in aged donors.

Sequenced material: blood. The V gene is TRBV5-1, the J gene TRBJ2-3; D may be TRBD1 (6 bases). The clonotype comes from a man aged 18 to 30 in good health. DNA for the CDR3: TGCGCCAGCAGCTGGGGGACAACTGATACGCAGTATTTT. The encoded protein is CASSWGTTDTQYF.